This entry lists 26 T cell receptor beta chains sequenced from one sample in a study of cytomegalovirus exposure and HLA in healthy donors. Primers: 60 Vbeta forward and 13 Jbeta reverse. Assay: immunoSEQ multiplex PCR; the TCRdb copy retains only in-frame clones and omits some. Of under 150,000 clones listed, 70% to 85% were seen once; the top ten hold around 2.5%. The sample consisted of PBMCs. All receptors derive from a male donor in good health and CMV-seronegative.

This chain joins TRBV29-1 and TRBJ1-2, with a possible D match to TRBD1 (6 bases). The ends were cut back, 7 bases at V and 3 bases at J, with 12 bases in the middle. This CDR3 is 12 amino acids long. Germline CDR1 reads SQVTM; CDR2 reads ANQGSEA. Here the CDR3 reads CSAGDTDYGYTF. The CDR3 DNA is TGCAGCGCAGGGGATACGGACTATGGCTACACCTTC.

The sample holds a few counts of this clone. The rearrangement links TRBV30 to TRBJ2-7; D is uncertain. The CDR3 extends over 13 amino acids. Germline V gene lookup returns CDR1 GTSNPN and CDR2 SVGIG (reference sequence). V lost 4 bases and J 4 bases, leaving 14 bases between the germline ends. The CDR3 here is CAWIRGVGYEQYF. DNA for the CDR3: TGTGCCTGGATAAGAGGAGTAGGATACGAGCAGTACTTC.

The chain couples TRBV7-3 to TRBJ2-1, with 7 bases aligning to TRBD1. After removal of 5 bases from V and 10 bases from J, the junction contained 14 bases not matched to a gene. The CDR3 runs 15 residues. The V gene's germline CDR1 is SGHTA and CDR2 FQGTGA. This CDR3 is CASSTTTGPPSEQFF. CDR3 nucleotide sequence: TGTGCCAGCAGCACAACGACAGGGCCCCCCTCCGAGCAGTTCTTC.

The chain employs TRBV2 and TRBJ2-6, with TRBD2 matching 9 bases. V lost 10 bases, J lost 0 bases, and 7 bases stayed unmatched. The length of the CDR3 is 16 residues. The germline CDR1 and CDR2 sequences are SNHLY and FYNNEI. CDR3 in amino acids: CATHSGGASGANVLTF. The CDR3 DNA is TGTGCCACCCATAGCGGGGGCGCCTCTGGGGCCAACGTCCTGACTTTC.

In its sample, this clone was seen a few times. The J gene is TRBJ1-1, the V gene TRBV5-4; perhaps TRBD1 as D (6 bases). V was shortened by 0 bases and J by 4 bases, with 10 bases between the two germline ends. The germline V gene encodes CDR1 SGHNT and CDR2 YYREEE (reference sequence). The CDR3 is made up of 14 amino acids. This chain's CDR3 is CASSLVGGVTEAFF. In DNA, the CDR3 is TGTGCCAGCAGCTTGGTAGGGGGGGTCACTGAAGCTTTCTTT.

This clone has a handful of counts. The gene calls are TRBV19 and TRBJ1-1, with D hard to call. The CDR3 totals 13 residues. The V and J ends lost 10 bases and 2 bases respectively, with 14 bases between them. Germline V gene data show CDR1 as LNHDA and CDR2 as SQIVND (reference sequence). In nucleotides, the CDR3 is TGTGCCACCGGGGAGGCACCTAACACTGAAGCTTTCTTT. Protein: CATGEAPNTEAFF.

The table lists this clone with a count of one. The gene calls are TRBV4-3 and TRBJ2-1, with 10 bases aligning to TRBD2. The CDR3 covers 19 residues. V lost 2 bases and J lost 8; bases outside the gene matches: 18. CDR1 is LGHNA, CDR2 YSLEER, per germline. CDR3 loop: CASSQNPYAAGGPGDEQFF. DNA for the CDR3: TGCGCCAGCAGCCAAAATCCATACGCAGCGGGAGGGCCAGGGGATGAGCAGTTCTTC.

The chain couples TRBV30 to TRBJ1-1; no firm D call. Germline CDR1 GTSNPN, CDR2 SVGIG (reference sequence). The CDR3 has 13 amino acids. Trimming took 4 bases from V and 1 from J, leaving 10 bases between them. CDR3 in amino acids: CAWTRVGNTEAFF. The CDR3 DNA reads TGTGCCTGGACCCGGGTCGGGAACACTGAAGCTTTCTTT.

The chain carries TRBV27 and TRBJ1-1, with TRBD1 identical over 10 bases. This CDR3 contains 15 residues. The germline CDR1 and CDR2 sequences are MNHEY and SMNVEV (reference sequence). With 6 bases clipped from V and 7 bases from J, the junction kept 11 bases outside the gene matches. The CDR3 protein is CASRPSTGGADEAFF. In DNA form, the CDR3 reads TGTGCCAGCAGGCCTTCGACAGGGGGCGCGGATGAAGCTTTCTTT.

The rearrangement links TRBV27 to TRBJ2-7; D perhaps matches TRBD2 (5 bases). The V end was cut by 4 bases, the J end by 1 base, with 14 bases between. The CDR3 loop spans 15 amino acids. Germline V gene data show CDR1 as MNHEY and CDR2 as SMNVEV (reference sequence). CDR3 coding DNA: TGTGCCAGCAGTTGGAGCGGAGGCTTATCCTACGAGCAGTACTTC. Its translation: CASSWSGGLSYEQYF.

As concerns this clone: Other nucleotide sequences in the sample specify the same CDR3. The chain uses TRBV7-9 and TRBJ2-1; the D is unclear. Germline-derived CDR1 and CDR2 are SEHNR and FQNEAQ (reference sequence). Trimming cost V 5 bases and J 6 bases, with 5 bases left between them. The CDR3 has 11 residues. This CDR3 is CASSPGNEQFF. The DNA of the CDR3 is TGTGCCAGCAGCCCCGGCAATGAGCAGTTCTTC.

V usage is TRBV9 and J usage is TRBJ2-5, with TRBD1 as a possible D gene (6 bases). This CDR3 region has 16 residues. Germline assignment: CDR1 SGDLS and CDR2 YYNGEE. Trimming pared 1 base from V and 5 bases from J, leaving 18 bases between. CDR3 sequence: CASSVQPGVGRETQYF. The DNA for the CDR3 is TGTGCCAGCAGCGTACAGCCAGGGGTTGGTCGGGAGACCCAGTACTTC.

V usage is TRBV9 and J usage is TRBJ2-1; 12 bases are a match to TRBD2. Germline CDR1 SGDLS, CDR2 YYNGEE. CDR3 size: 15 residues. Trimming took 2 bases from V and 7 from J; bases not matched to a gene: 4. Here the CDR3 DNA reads TGTGCCAGCAGCGTCTCCGGGACTAGCGGGAATGAGCAGTTCTTC. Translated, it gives CASSVSGTSGNEQFF.

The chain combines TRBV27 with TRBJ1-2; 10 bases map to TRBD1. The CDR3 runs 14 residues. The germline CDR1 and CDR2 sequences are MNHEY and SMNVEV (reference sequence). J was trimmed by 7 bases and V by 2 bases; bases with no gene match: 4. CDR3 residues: CASSLATGGGGYTF. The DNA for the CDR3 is TGTGCCAGCAGTTTAGCGACAGGGGGCGGTGGCTACACCTTC.

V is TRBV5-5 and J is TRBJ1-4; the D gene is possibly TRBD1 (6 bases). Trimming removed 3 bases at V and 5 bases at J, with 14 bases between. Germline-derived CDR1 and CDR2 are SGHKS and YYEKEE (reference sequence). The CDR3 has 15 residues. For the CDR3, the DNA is TGTGCCAGCAGCTGGGACACGGGGTTAAATGAAAAACTGTTTTTT. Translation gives CASSWDTGLNEKLFF.

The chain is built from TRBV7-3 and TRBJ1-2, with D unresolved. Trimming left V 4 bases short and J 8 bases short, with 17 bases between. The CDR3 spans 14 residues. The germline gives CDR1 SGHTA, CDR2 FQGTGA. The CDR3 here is CASSWTGGSSGYTF. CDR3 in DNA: TGTGCCAGCAGCTGGACCGGTGGGAGCTCAGGCTACACCTTC.

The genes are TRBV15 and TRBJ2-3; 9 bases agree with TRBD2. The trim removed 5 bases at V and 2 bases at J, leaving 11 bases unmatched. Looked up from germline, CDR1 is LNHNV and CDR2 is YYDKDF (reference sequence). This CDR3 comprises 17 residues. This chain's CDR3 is CATSLRPLAGHTDTQYF. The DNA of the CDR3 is TGTGCCACCAGCCTCCGGCCCCTAGCGGGGCACACAGATACGCAGTATTTT.

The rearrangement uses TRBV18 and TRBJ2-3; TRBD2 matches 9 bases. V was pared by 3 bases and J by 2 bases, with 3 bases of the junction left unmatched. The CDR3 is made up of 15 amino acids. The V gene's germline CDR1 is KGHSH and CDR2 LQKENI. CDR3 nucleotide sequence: TGTGCCAGCTCACCGTCTAGCGGGAACACAGATACGCAGTATTTT. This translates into CASSPSSGNTDTQYF.

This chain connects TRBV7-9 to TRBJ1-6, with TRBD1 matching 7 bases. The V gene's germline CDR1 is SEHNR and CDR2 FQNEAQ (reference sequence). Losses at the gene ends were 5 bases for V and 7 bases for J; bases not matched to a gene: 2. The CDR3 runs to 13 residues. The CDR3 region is CASSRGQNSPLHF. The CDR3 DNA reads TGTGCCAGCAGCCGGGGACAGAATTCACCCCTCCACTTT.

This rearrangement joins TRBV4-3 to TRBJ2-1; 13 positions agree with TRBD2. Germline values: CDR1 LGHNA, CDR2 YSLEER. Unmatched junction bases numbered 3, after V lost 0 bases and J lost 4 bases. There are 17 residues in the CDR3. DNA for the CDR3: TGCGCCAGCAGCCAAGAGGCGGGACTAGCGGGATACAATGAGCAGTTCTTC. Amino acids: CASSQEAGLAGYNEQFF.

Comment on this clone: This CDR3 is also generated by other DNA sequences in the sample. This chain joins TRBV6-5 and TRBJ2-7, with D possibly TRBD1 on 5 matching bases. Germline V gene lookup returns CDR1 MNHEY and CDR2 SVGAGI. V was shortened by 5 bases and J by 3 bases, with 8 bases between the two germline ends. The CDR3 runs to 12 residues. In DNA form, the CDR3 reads TGTGCCAGCAGTCCTCAGGGCTACGAGCAGTACTTC. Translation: CASSPQGYEQYF.

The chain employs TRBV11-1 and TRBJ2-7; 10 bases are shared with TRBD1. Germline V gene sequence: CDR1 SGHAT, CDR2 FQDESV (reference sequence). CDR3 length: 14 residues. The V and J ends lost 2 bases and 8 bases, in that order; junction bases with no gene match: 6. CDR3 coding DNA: TGTGCCAGCAGCTTACCCGGGACAGGGGCGAAGCAGTACTTC. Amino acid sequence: CASSLPGTGAKQYF.

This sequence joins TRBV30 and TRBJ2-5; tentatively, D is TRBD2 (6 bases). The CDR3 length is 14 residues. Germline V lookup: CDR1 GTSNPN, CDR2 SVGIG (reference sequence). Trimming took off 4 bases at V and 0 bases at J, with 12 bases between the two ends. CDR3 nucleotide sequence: TGTGCCTGGACAGGAGGGAGAGACCAAGAGACCCAGTACTTC. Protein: CAWTGGRDQETQYF.

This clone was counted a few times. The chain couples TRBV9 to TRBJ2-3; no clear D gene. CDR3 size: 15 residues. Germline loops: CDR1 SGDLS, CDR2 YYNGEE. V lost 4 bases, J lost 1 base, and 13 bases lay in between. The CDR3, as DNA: TGTGCCAGCAGCATCACCTCCGGTGGCACAGATACGCAGTATTTT. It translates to CASSITSGGTDTQYF.

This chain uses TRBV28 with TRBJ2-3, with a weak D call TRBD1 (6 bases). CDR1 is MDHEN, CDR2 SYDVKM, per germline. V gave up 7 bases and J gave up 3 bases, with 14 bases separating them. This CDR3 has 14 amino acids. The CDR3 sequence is CASISGVGTDTQYF. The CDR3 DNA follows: TGTGCCAGCATTTCAGGGGTCGGTACAGATACGCAGTATTTT.

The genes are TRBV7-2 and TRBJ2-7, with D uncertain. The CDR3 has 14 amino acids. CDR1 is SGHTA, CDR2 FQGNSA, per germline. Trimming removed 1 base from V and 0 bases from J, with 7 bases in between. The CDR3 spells CASSLEIHSYEQYF. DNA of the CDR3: TGTGCCAGCAGCTTAGAGATACACTCCTACGAGCAGTACTTC.